The source of this TCR beta chain is a study of shared clonotypes between healthy human individuals. Trimming cost V 0 bases and J 2 bases, with 7 bases left between them. The germline V gene encodes CDR1 LGHNA and CDR2 YSLEER. The length of the CDR3 is 14 residues. A remark on this clone: Antigen specificity is unknown. The same CDR3 can be traced to other DNA sequences in this sample.

Each of the donors was a healthy adult who was HIV-negative and had not had a recent acute infection or vaccination. Study-wide findings and caveats: A handful of donors showed sharing of approximately 5% of naive CD4 clonotypes. Despite large depth, rarefaction showed incomplete sorted-subset sequencing.

Clones were sequenced by immunoSEQ multiplex PCR, and TCRdb holds only the in-frame ones, with some missing. This table has approximately 2.5 million clones, under 95% appearing once. This clonotype originated in a man younger than 35 in good health. Some clones in this sample may be carry-over from other donors' samples. The sample taken for sequencing was naive CD4+ T cells from PBMCs. Subset specified: CD45RA+ positively selected. The chain employs TRBV4-3 and TRBJ1-2; D unresolved. The CDR3 coding sequence is TGCGCCAGCAGCCAAGATCCGGGGAACTATGGCTACACCTTC. Translating gives CASSQDPGNYGYTF.